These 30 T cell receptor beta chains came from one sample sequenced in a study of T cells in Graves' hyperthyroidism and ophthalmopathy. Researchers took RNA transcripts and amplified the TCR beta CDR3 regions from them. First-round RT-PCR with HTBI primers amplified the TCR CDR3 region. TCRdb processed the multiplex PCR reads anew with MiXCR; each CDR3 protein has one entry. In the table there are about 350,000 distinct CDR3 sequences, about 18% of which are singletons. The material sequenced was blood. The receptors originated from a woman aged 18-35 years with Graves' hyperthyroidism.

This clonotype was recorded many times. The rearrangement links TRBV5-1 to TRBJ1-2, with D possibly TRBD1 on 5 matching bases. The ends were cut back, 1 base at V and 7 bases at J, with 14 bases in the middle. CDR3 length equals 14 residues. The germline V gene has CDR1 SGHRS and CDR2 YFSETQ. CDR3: CASSLLAGTSGYTF. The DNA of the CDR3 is TGCGCCAGCAGCTTGTTGGCAGGGACCTCTGGCTACACCTTC.

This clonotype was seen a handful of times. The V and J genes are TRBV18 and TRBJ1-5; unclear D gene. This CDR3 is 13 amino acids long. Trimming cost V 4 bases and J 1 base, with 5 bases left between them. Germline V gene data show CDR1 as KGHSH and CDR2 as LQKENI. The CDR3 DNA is TGTGCCAGCTCACGAGAGAGCAATCAGCCCCAGCATTTT. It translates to CASSRESNQPQHF.

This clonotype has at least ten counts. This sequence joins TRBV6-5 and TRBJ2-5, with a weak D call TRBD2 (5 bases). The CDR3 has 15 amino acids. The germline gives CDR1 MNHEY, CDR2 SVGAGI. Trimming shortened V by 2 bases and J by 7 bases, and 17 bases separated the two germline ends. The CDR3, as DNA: TGTGCCAGCAGTTACGACGGACTGCGGATGGGGACCCAGTACTTC. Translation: CASSYDGLRMGTQYF.

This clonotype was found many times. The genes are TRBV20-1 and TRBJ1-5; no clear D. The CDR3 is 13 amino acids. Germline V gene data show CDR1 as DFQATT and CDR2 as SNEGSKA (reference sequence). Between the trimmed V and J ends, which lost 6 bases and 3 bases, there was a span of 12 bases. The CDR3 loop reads CSANRAHNQPQHF. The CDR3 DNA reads TGCAGTGCCAACCGGGCCCACAATCAGCCCCAGCATTTT.

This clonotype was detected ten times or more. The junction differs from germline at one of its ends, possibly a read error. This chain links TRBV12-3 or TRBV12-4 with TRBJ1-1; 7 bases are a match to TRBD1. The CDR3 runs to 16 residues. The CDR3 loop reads CASSFDRARGNAEAFF. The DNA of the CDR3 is TGTGCCAGCAGTTTTGACAGGGCAAGGGGGAACGCTGAAGCTTTCTTT.

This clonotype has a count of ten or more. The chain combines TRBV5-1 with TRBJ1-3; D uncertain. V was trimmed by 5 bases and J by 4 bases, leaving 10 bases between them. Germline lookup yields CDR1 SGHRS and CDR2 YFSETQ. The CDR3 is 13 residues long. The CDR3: CASRPSSGNTIYF. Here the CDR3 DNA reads TGCGCCAGCAGACCGAGCTCGGGAAACACCATATATTTT.

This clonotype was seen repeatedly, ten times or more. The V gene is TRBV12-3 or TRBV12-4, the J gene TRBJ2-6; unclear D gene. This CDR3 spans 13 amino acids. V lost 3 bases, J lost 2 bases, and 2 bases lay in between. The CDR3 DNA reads TGTGCCAGCAGTTTTGCTGGGGCCAACGTCCTGACTTTC. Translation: CASSFAGANVLTF.

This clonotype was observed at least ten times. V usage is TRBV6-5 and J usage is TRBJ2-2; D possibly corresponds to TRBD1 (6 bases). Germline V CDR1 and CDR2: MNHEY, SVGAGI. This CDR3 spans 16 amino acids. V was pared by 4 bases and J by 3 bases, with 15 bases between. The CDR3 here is CASSSRTVRDTGELFF. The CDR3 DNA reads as TGTGCCAGCAGTTCCCGGACAGTGCGAGACACCGGGGAGCTGTTTTTT.

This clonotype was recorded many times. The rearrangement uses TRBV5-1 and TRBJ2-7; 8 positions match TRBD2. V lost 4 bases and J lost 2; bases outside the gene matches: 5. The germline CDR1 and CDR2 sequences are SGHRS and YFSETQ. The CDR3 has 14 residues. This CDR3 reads CASSEGLGPYEQYF. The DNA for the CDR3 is TGCGCCAGCAGCGAGGGACTAGGACCCTACGAGCAGTACTTC.

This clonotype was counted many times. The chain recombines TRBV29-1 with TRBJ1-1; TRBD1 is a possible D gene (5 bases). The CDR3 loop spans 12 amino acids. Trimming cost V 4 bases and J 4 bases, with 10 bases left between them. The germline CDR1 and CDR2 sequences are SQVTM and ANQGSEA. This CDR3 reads CSVGADSTEAFF. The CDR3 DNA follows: TGCAGCGTTGGGGCCGACAGCACTGAAGCTTTCTTT.

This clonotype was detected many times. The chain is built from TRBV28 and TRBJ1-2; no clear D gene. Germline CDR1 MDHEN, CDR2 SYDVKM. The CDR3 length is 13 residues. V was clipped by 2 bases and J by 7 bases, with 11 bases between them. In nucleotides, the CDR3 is TGTGCCAGCAGTTTAAGAGTGCCGGGTGGCTACACCTTC. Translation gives CASSLRVPGGYTF.

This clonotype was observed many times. The chain's CDR3 is CASSLMPGAYEQYF. CDR3 coding DNA: TGTGCCAGCAGCTTAATGCCGGGGGCCTACGAGCAGTACTTC. The chain combines TRBV7-9 with TRBJ2-7; D might be TRBD2 (6 bases). Trimming took 2 bases from V and 2 from J, leaving 10 bases between them. The CDR3 contains 14 residues. The germline gives CDR1 SEHNR, CDR2 FQNEAQ (reference sequence).

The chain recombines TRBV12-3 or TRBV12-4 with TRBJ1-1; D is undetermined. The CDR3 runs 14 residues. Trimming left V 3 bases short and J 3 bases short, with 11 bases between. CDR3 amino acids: CASSLGERYTEAFF. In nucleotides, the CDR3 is TGTGCCAGCAGTTTGGGAGAGCGCTACACTGAAGCTTTCTTT.

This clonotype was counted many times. CDR3 sequence: CASRVQSEAFF. In DNA, the CDR3 is TGTGCCAGCAGGGTTCAGAGTGAAGCTTTCTTT. The genes are TRBV6-1 and TRBJ1-1; D gene uncertain. This CDR3 spans 11 amino acids. The V and J ends lost 6 bases and 7 bases respectively, with 9 bases between them. CDR1 and CDR2 from the germline V gene are MNHNS and SASEGT.

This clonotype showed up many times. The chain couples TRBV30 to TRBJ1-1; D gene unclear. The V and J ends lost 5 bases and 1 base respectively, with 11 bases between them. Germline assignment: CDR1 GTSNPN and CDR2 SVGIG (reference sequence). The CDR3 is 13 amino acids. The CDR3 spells CAWASEANTEAFF. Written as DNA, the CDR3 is TGTGCCTGGGCCTCCGAGGCGAACACTGAAGCTTTCTTT.

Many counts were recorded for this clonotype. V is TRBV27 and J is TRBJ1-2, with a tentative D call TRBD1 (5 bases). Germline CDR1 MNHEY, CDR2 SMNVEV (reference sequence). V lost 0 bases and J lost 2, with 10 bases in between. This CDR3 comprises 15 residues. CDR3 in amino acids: CASSLSGTLNYGYTF. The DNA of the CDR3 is TGTGCCAGCAGTTTATCGGGGACTTTAAACTATGGCTACACCTTC.

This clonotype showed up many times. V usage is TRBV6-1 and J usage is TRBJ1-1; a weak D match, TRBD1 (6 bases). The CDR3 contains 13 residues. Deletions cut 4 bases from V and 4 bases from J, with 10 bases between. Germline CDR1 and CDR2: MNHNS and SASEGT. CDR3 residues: CASSATTGTEAFF. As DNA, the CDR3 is TGTGCCAGCAGTGCCACGACAGGCACTGAAGCTTTCTTT.

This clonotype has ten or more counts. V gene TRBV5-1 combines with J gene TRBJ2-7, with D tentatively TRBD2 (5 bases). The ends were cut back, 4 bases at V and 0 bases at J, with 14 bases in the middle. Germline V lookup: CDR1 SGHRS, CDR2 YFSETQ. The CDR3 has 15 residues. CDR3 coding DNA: TGCGCCAGCAGCCCTCCGGACTTCAGCTCCTACGAGCAGTACTTC. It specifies CASSPPDFSSYEQYF.

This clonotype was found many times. CDR3 DNA: TGCAGCGTTAACTATGGCTACACCTTC. This sequence encodes CSVNYGYTF. This chain connects TRBV29-1 to TRBJ1-2; D is ambiguous. This CDR3 spans 9 amino acids. Per the germline V gene, CDR1 is SQVTM and CDR2 is ANQGSEA. V was shortened by 5 bases and J by 2 bases, with 0 bases between the two germline ends.

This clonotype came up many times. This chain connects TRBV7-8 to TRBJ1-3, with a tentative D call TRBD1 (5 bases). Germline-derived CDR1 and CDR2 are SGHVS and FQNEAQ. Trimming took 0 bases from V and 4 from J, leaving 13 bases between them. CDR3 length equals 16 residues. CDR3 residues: CASSLAPPRAGNTIYF. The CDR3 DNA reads TGTGCCAGCAGCTTAGCCCCCCCCAGGGCCGGAAACACCATATATTTT.

The CDR3 nucleotides are TGTGCCAGCAGTGAACAGGAGACTAAAGCTTTCTTT. This gives the protein CASSEQETKAFF. The chain employs TRBV6-1 and TRBJ1-1; D remains unclear. Trimming pared 2 bases from V and 9 bases from J, leaving 10 bases between. The CDR3 is made up of 12 amino acids. Germline CDR1 is MNHNS and CDR2 is SASEGT.

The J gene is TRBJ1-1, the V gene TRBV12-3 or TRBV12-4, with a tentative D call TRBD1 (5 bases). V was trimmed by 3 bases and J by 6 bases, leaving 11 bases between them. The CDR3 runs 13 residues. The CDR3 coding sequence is TGTGCCAGCAGTTTCGGGACGGCCCCTGAAGCTTTCTTT. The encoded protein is CASSFGTAPEAFF.

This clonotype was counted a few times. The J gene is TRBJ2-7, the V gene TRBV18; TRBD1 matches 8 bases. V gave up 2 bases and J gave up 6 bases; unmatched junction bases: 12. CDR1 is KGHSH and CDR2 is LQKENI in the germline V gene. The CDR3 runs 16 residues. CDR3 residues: CASSPGTGHTGGEQYF. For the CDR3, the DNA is TGTGCCAGCTCACCAGGGACAGGCCACACTGGAGGCGAGCAGTACTTC.

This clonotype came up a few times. The CDR3 nucleotides are TGCGCCAGCAGTGAGTCGATAATGGAGAACACTGAAGCTTTCTTT. Protein product: CASSESIMENTEAFF. The gene calls are TRBV10-1 and TRBJ1-1, with no clear D. The V end was cut by 0 bases, the J end by 1 base, with 9 bases between. Per germline, CDR1 WNHNN and CDR2 SYGVQD (reference sequence). The CDR3 loop spans 15 amino acids.

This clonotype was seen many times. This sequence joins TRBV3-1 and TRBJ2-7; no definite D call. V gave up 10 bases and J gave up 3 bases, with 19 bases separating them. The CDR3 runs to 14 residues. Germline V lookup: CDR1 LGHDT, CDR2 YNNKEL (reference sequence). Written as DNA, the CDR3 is TGTGCCACCGTCTCCCGACCGTGGATCTACGAGCAGTACTTC. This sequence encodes CATVSRPWIYEQYF.

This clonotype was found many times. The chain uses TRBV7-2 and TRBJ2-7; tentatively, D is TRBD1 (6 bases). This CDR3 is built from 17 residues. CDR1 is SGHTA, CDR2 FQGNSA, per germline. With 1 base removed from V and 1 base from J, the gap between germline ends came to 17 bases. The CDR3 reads CASSLVPFGTGSYEQYF. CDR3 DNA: TGTGCCAGCAGCTTAGTGCCCTTCGGAACAGGGTCCTACGAGCAGTACTTC. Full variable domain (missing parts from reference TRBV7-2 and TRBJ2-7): GAGVSQSPSNKVTEKGKDVELRCDPISGHTALYWYRQSLGQGLEFLIYFQGNSAPDKSGLPSDRFSAERTGGSVSTLTIQRTQQEDSAVYLCASSLVPFGTGSYEQYFGPGTRLTVT.

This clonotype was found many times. CDR3 DNA sequence: TGCGCCAGCAGCTTGGTTCCGCGGGGGGCCGGGGAGACCCAGTACTTC. As protein: CASSLVPRGAGETQYF. The chain couples TRBV5-1 to TRBJ2-5; 8 bases map to TRBD2. CDR1 and CDR2 (germline): SGHRS, YFSETQ. J was trimmed by 5 bases and V by 0 bases; bases with no gene match: 9. This CDR3 is built from 16 residues.

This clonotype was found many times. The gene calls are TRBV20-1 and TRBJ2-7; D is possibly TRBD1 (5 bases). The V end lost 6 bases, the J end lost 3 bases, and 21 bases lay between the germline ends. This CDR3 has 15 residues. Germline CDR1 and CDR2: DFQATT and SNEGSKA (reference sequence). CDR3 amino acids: CSAEPIGEGVYEQYF. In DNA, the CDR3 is TGCAGTGCAGAACCTATCGGCGAAGGGGTCTACGAGCAGTACTTC.

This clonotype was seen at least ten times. CDR3 loop: CASSYGVTAKETQYF. The CDR3 nucleotides are TGTGCCAGCAGTTACGGGGTGACGGCGAAAGAGACCCAGTACTTC. The chain carries TRBV6-5 and TRBJ2-5; D is uncertain. Looked up from germline, CDR1 is MNHEY and CDR2 is SVGAGI. Trimming cost V 2 bases and J 3 bases, with 13 bases left between them. The CDR3 has 15 residues.

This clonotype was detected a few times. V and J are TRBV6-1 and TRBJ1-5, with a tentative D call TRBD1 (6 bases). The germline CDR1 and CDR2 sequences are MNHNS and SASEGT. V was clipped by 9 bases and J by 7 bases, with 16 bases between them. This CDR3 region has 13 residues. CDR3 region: CASRGGVAQPQHF. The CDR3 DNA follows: TGTGCCAGTAGGGGGGGGGTAGCCCAGCCCCAGCATTTT.